One sample yielded the 11 T cell receptor beta chains listed below, sequenced in a study of blood T cell repertoires in COVID-19. The method was immunoSEQ multiplex PCR; TCRdb's version includes in-frame clones alone and lacks a portion of them. The table includes 220,000 or so clones, about four fifths detected once. Material for sequencing was PBMCs or T cells enriched from blood (not recorded which). These receptors were collected from a woman aged 40 to 50 with acute COVID-19.

CDR3 coding DNA: TGTGCCATCAGTGACACCTACGAGCAGTACTTC. Translating it yields CAISDTYEQYF. The rearrangement uses TRBV10-3 and TRBJ2-7; D not resolved. The V end was cut by 3 bases, the J end by 2 bases, with 2 bases between. Per the germline V gene, CDR1 is ENHRY and CDR2 is SYGVKD. This CDR3 comprises 11 residues.

This clone was counted a few times. The chain uses TRBV3-1 (or the pseudogene TRBV3-2) and TRBJ1-1; 7 bases match TRBD1. Trimming cost V 4 bases and J 11 bases; bases outside gene matches: 13. The CDR3 contains 14 residues. The germline CDR1 and CDR2 sequences are LGHDT and YNNKEL (reference sequence). CDR3 in DNA: TGTGCCAGCAGCCGGTACCCACAAACAGGGGACGCTTTCTTT. Its protein is CASSRYPQTGDAFF.

The chain links TRBV19 to TRBJ1-6, with a weak D call TRBD1 (6 bases). The CDR3 contains 14 residues. The V gene lost 5 bases and the J gene lost 8 bases, with 13 bases spanning the gap. Germline assignment: CDR1 LNHDA and CDR2 SQIVND (reference sequence). The CDR3: CASSPTGRYSPLHF. The CDR3 DNA reads TGTGCCAGTAGTCCAACAGGGAGATATTCACCCCTCCACTTT.

In this sample, this clone turned up once. The same CDR3 also results from other DNA sequences found in this sample. The chain joins TRBV4-1 to TRBJ2-7, with 8 bases matching TRBD1. CDR1 and CDR2 (germline): MGHRA, YSYEKL. The CDR3 length is 15 residues. The J segment lost 7 bases and the V segment lost 0 bases, leaving 8 bases of the junction unmatched. The CDR3 nucleotides read TGCGCCAGCAGCCAAGATGAGCAGGGGGCGAGGGAGCAGTACTTC. Protein: CASSQDEQGAREQYF.

The chain is built from TRBV28 and TRBJ2-3; 10 bases fit TRBD2. The V gene's germline CDR1 is MDHEN and CDR2 SYDVKM. Losses at the gene ends were 10 bases for V and 4 bases for J; bases not matched to a gene: 5. The CDR3 has 13 residues. The CDR3 nucleotides are TGTGCCACACTTCTAGCGGGAGCAGATACGCAGTATTTT. It codes for CATLLAGADTQYF.

The chain combines TRBV19 with TRBJ1-4; D remains ambiguous. Germline assignment: CDR1 LNHDA and CDR2 SQIVND (reference sequence). The CDR3 sequence is 14 residues long. V was cut by 3 bases and J by 12 bases, with 17 bases left in between. The CDR3 here is CASSMEAPTAELFF. For the CDR3, the DNA is TGTGCCAGTAGTATGGAGGCCCCTACTGCGGAACTGTTTTTT.

The chain joins TRBV19 to TRBJ1-2, with a possible D match to TRBD1 (6 bases). V gave up 0 bases and J gave up 0 bases, with 11 bases separating them. The CDR3 extends over 16 amino acids. Germline V gives CDR1 LNHDA, CDR2 SQIVND (reference sequence). CDR3 residues: CASSIDYRTANYGYTF. CDR3 nucleotides: TGTGCCAGTAGTATAGATTACCGGACAGCTAACTATGGCTACACCTTC.

This clone appeared once. The chain is built from TRBV3-1 (or the pseudogene TRBV3-2) and TRBJ1-5; D is unresolved. Trimming pared 4 bases from V and 0 bases from J, leaving 10 bases between. The CDR3 is 15 amino acids. Germline CDR1 LGHDT, CDR2 YNNKEL (reference sequence). The CDR3 sequence: CASSRTSGSNQPQHF. CDR3 DNA: TGTGCCAGCAGCCGGACTTCGGGTAGCAATCAGCCCCAGCATTTT.

The genes are TRBV6-5 and TRBJ2-3, with TRBD1 identical over 8 bases. The V gene end was trimmed by 8 bases and the J gene end by 2 bases; junction bases not matched to a gene: 9. There are 15 residues in the CDR3. Germline CDR1 reads MNHEY; CDR2 reads SVGAGI. CDR3: CASERDRRYTDTQYF. The CDR3 coding sequence is TGTGCCAGCGAAAGGGACAGGAGGTACACAGATACGCAGTATTTT.

The chain employs TRBV19 and TRBJ1-6; possible D gene TRBD1, 5 bases. This CDR3 spans 14 amino acids. V was shortened by 5 bases and J by 7 bases, with 12 bases between the two germline ends. The germline V gene encodes CDR1 LNHDA and CDR2 SQIVND (reference sequence). CDR3 nucleotide sequence: TGTGCCAGTAGTCAGGGTAGAAGCAATTCACCCCTCCACTTT. This codes for CASSQGRSNSPLHF. Looking up the rest from reference TRBV19 and TRBJ1-6 gives the full variable domain: DGGITQSPKYLFRKEGQNVTLSCEQNLNHDAMYWYRQDPGQGLRLIYYSQIVNDFQKGDIAEGYSVSREKKESFPLTVTSAQKNPTAFYLCASSQGRSNSPLHFGNGTRLTVT.

The chain is built from TRBV4-3 and TRBJ2-7; D is possibly TRBD2 (6 bases). CDR1 LGHNA and CDR2 YSLEER come from the germline V gene. The germline V and J ends were trimmed by 0 bases and 3 bases, with 12 bases remaining between them. The CDR3 has 15 residues. The CDR3 DNA sequence: TGCGCCAGCAGCCAAGATAGCGGCGGATACTACGAGCAGTACTTC. It codes for CASSQDSGGYYEQYF.